Below are 26 T cell receptor beta chains sequenced from a single sample in a study of cytomegalovirus exposure and HLA in healthy donors (dated 2017 in TCRdb). To prepare the library, the immunoSEQ multiplex PCR assay was applied. For the multiplex PCR, a mixture combining 60 forward primers for TCR Vbeta segments and 13 reverse primers for TCR Jbeta segments was used. In its TCRdb copy, this immuneACCESS table keeps in-frame sequences only and misses some clones. Where compared with another copy, unresolved V genes explain less than half of these, and the others have no known cause. The sample data list approximately 120,000 clones, and around 68% of these were observed just once. Approximately 3.9% of the sample lies in the top ten. What was sequenced was PBMCs. These receptors were obtained from a man aged 40-49 years in good health and CMV-seropositive.

The table lists this clone with a few counts. The J gene is TRBJ1-5, the V gene TRBV2; D might be TRBD1 (5 bases). Trimming cost V 9 bases and J 2 bases, with 11 bases left between them. Germline CDR1 is SNHLY and CDR2 is FYNNEI. The CDR3 is 13 residues long. The DNA for the CDR3 is TGTGCCAGGGGAATGACAGGCAATCAGCCCCAGCATTTT. It is translated as CARGMTGNQPQHF.

V and J are TRBV5-1 and TRBJ2-5; D not certain. The CDR3 has 16 residues. Germline V gene data show CDR1 as SGHRS and CDR2 as YFSETQ. V was clipped by 4 bases and J by 2 bases, with 18 bases between them. The CDR3 loop reads CASSTFLVSLQETQYF. CDR3 nucleotides: TGCGCCAGCAGCACCTTTCTAGTGTCACTTCAAGAGACCCAGTACTTC.

The genes are TRBV27 and TRBJ1-2; 10 positions agree with TRBD1. Germline values: CDR1 MNHEY, CDR2 SMNVEV (reference sequence). The CDR3 is made up of 16 amino acids. Trimming removed 3 bases from V and 3 bases from J; junction bases left unmatched: 7. This CDR3 reads CASSLTGGVIDYGYTF. The CDR3 region has the DNA TGTGCCAGCAGTTTGACAGGGGGCGTAATAGACTATGGCTACACCTTC.

The chain combines TRBV15 with TRBJ2-1, with TRBD2 matching over 7 bases. The ends lost 7 bases at V and 6 bases at J; junction bases unmatched: 9. Germline V gene data show CDR1 as LNHNV and CDR2 as YYDKDF (reference sequence). This CDR3 comprises 14 residues. In DNA form, the CDR3 reads TGTGCCACCAAGCTAGCGGACGGTAGCAATGAGCAGTTCTTC. It specifies CATKLADGSNEQFF.

This clone has a single count. The CDR3 is CASSYGRPYEQYF. The DNA of the CDR3 is TGTGCCAGCAGTTACGGGCGCCCCTACGAGCAGTACTTC. The rearrangement links TRBV6-5 to TRBJ2-7; D is unresolved. The CDR3 totals 13 residues. Between the trimmed V and J ends, which lost 2 bases and 2 bases, there was a span of 7 bases. Germline V gives CDR1 MNHEY, CDR2 SVGAGI.

The chain couples TRBV11-2 to TRBJ2-7, with 10 bases aligning to TRBD1. Germline-derived CDR1 and CDR2 are SGHAT and FQNNGV. The V and J ends lost 5 bases and 5 bases, in that order; junction bases with no gene match: 3. CDR3 length: 13 amino acids. The chain's CDR3 is CASSRDRGNEQYF. CDR3 coding DNA: TGTGCCAGCAGCCGGGACAGGGGAAACGAGCAGTACTTC.

The CDR3 DNA is TGCGCCAGCAGCTTACAGGGGAGGAGCACTGAAGCTTTCTTT. The encoded protein is CASSLQGRSTEAFF. The rearrangement links TRBV5-1 to TRBJ1-1; 7 bases line up with TRBD1. Unmatched junction bases numbered 5, after V lost 2 bases and J lost 4 bases. This CDR3 is built from 14 residues. Germline V gene lookup returns CDR1 SGHRS and CDR2 YFSETQ.

The count of this clone is one. The chain combines TRBV5-6 with TRBJ2-5; 13 bases match TRBD2. CDR1 and CDR2 (germline): SGHDT, YYEEEE. Trimming at V came to 3 bases and at J to 3 bases, leaving 11 bases not matched to a gene. The CDR3 extends over 18 amino acids. The CDR3 region has the DNA TGTGCCAGCAGCTCCTATTGGACTAGCGGGGGAGCCAAAGAGACCCAGTACTTC. Translated: CASSSYWTSGGAKETQYF.

The rearrangement joins TRBV4-2 to TRBJ2-3; 8 positions agree with TRBD2. The V and J ends lost 0 bases and 2 bases, in that order; junction bases with no gene match: 10. CDR1 and CDR2 from the germline V gene are LGHNA and YNFKEQ. This CDR3 region has 18 residues. CDR3 sequence (DNA): TGTGCCAGCAGCCAAGATCGGGCTAGCGGGTTGGACACAGATACGCAGTATTTT. Its protein product is CASSQDRASGLDTDTQYF.

V usage is TRBV6-5 and J usage is TRBJ2-7; 8 nucleotides match TRBD1. Trimming cost V 5 bases and J 3 bases; bases outside gene matches: 3. Per the germline V gene, CDR1 is MNHEY and CDR2 is SVGAGI. The CDR3 is 13 amino acids. DNA of the CDR3: TGTGCCAGCAGTAAAGGACAGGGCTACGAGCAGTACTTC. Amino acids: CASSKGQGYEQYF.

The table lists this clone with a few counts. V and J are TRBV7-2 and TRBJ2-3, with TRBD2 matching over 14 bases. CDR3 length: 18 amino acids. The V segment lost 4 bases and the J segment 3 bases; nucleotides outside the gene matches: 9. Germline CDR1 is SGHTA and CDR2 is FQGNSA. CDR3 sequence reads: CASSSPGLAGVGTDTQYF. As DNA, the CDR3 is TGTGCCAGCAGCTCACCGGGACTAGCGGGAGTAGGGACAGATACGCAGTATTTT. The whole variable domain, remainder taken from reference TRBV7-2 and TRBJ2-3, is GAGVSQSPSNKVTEKGKDVELRCDPISGHTALYWYRQSLGQGLEFLIYFQGNSAPDKSGLPSDRFSAERTGGSVSTLTIQRTQQEDSAVYLCASSSPGLAGVGTDTQYFGPGTRLTVL.

The sample holds a few counts of this clone. Here the CDR3 DNA reads TGTGTAACCCAGGAACCGTCCTACAATGAGCAGTTCTTC. This codes for CVTQEPSYNEQFF. V gene TRBV6-5 combines with J gene TRBJ2-1; D is undetermined. This CDR3 region has 13 residues. Germline assignment: CDR1 MNHEY and CDR2 SVGAGI.

This clone occurred once. This chain uses TRBV19 with TRBJ2-1; TRBD2 agrees at 9 bases. From germline, CDR1 is LNHDA and CDR2 SQIVND (reference sequence). The CDR3 runs to 16 residues. The junction had 6 bases not matched to a gene; V was cut back by 5 bases and J by 1 base. CDR3 region: CASSYASGRSYNEQFF. CDR3 in DNA: TGTGCCAGTAGTTACGCGAGCGGGAGGTCCTACAATGAGCAGTTCTTC.

V is TRBV29-1 and J is TRBJ1-5, with 8 nucleotides matching TRBD1. Trimming took 6 bases from V and 6 from J; bases not matched to a gene: 10. The CDR3 has 14 amino acids. CDR1 is SQVTM, CDR2 ANQGSEA, per germline. CDR3 amino acids: CSVGEAGGVQPQHF. CDR3 nucleotide sequence: TGCAGCGTGGGGGAAGCAGGGGGCGTTCAGCCCCAGCATTTT.

This clone has more than one count but fewer than ten. The V call is TRBV5-1, the J call TRBJ1-1; D uncertain. From germline, CDR1 is SGHRS and CDR2 YFSETQ. Trimming stripped 5 bases from V and 2 bases from J, with 4 bases between. This CDR3 spans 11 amino acids. The CDR3 nucleotides are TGCGCCAGCAGTATAAACACTGAAGCTTTCTTT. Its protein is CASSINTEAFF.

The V and J genes are TRBV7-8 and TRBJ1-5, with D perhaps TRBD1 (6 bases). Germline V gene lookup returns CDR1 SGHVS and CDR2 FQNEAQ. V was shortened by 5 bases and J by 4 bases, with 15 bases between the two germline ends. The CDR3 covers 15 residues. Here the CDR3 DNA reads TGTGCCAGCAGCACCGATGGGCAGGGGAATCAGCCCCAGCATTTT. Translated, it gives CASSTDGQGNQPQHF.

V and J are TRBV5-4 and TRBJ1-4, with TRBD1 matching over 7 bases. In germline, CDR1 is SGHNT, CDR2 YYREEE (reference sequence). The CDR3 totals 13 residues. The ends lost 1 base at V and 8 bases at J; junction bases unmatched: 2. The CDR3 here is CASSLQGVEKLFF. The CDR3, as DNA: TGTGCCAGCAGCTTGCAGGGGGTGGAAAAACTGTTTTTT. Filled out from reference TRBV5-4 and TRBJ1-4, the complete variable domain reads ETGVTQSPTHLIKTRGQQVTLRCSSQSGHNTVSWYQQALGQGPQFIFQYYREEENGRGNFPPRFSGLQFPNYSSELNVNALELDDSALYLCASSLQGVEKLFFGSGTQLSVL.

This clone was observed a handful of times. The chain couples TRBV6-6 to TRBJ1-2; 10 positions agree with TRBD1. Unmatched junction bases numbered 3, after V lost 2 bases and J lost 3 bases. Germline values: CDR1 MNHNY, CDR2 SVGAGI (reference sequence). The CDR3 spans 15 residues. Here the CDR3 reads CASSYLGTGDYGYTF. The CDR3, as DNA: TGTGCCAGCAGTTACCTCGGGACAGGGGACTATGGCTACACCTTC.

The chain joins TRBV2 to TRBJ2-5; TRBD2 matches at 13 bases. Trimming removed 7 bases from V and 5 bases from J; junction bases left unmatched: 7. CDR1 SNHLY and CDR2 FYNNEI come from the germline V gene. The CDR3 is made up of 15 amino acids. CDR3 sequence reads: CASIIGTSGAETQYF. The DNA for the CDR3 is TGTGCCAGCATAATCGGGACTAGCGGGGCTGAGACCCAGTACTTC.

The chain links TRBV7-8 to TRBJ1-2; D possibly corresponds to TRBD1 (5 bases). V lost 5 bases and J 0 bases, leaving 13 bases between the germline ends. CDR3 size: 15 residues. CDR1 is SGHVS and CDR2 is FQNEAQ in the germline V gene. CDR3 sequence: CASSPGFGANYGYTF. The DNA of the CDR3 is TGTGCCAGCAGCCCAGGGTTCGGAGCTAACTATGGCTACACCTTC.

This chain's CDR3 is CAISRDRSYGYTF. The CDR3 coding sequence is TGTGCCATCAGTCGGGACAGATCCTATGGCTACACCTTC. This chain uses TRBV10-3 with TRBJ1-2, with TRBD1 matching over 7 bases. The CDR3 has 13 amino acids. With V trimmed by 5 bases and J by 4 bases, 4 bases remained unmatched. CDR1 ENHRY and CDR2 SYGVKD come from the germline V gene.

This sequence joins TRBV18 and TRBJ1-4; D may be TRBD1 (5 bases). The CDR3 sequence is 14 residues long. With 3 bases removed from V and 0 bases from J, the gap between germline ends came to 5 bases. CDR1 is KGHSH, CDR2 LQKENI, per germline. CDR3 bases: TGTGCCAGCTCACCGACAGCAACTAATGAAAAACTGTTTTTT. It specifies CASSPTATNEKLFF.

J is TRBJ1-2 and V is TRBV10-3, with a possible D match to TRBD1 (5 bases). Per germline, CDR1 ENHRY and CDR2 SYGVKD. The CDR3 covers 15 residues. Trimming took off 0 bases at V and 3 bases at J, with 11 bases between the two ends. CDR3 amino acids: CAISESIFRDYGYTF. CDR3 nucleotide sequence: TGTGCCATCAGTGAGTCGATCTTCAGGGACTATGGCTACACCTTC.

The DNA of the CDR3 is TGTGCCAGCAGCTTAAAGACGCAGGGGAGATTCGATGAGCAGTTCTTC. Translated: CASSLKTQGRFDEQFF. The rearrangement joins TRBV7-2 to TRBJ2-1; possible D gene TRBD1, 6 bases. Germline CDR1 is SGHTA and CDR2 is FQGNSA. Trimming cost V 2 bases and J 8 bases, with 19 bases left between them. CDR3 length: 16 residues.

The table lists this clone with a count of one. The CDR3 here is CASSLDPRRTF. CDR3 nucleotide sequence: TGTGCCAGCAGCTTAGACCCCAGGCGCACCTTC. The chain uses TRBV7-9 and TRBJ1-2; D is unresolved. In germline, CDR1 is SEHNR, CDR2 FQNEAQ (reference sequence). This CDR3 has 11 residues. Trimming removed 1 base from V and 13 bases from J, with 10 bases in between.

This chain uses TRBV2 with TRBJ2-5; D not resolved. Deletions cut 5 bases from V and 4 bases from J, with 5 bases between. This CDR3 has 11 amino acids. CDR1 and CDR2 (germline): SNHLY, FYNNEI. This chain's CDR3 is CASSPRETQYF. CDR3 DNA sequence: TGTGCCAGCAGTCCTAGAGAGACCCAGTACTTC.